Below are 26 T cell receptor beta chains sequenced from a single sample in a study of CD8 T cells in ankylosing spondylitis. Via MiXCR, TCRdb re-called the 5' RACE reads, giving one row per CDR3 protein. The data show approximately 140,000 distinct CDR3 sequences, with around 9.3% seen just once and about 3.6% held by the top ten. Sequences were obtained from blood, either unsorted or a sorted T cell fraction (not recorded which). The source of these receptors is a male donor with ankylosing spondylitis or in good health (not recorded which).

This clonotype has a handful of counts. The chain couples TRBV6-5 to TRBJ2-7, with D possibly matching TRBD2 (5 bases). Deletions cut 3 bases from V and 7 bases from J, with 19 bases between. This CDR3 spans 15 amino acids. The germline CDR1 and CDR2 sequences are MNHEY and SVGAGI. CDR3 nucleotide sequence: TGTGCCAGCAGTTATACCGGGGAATTACCCAGGGAGCAGTACTTC. Translating gives CASSYTGELPREQYF.

The sample holds many counts of this clonotype. This sequence joins TRBV7-2 and TRBJ2-1; a weak D match, TRBD2 (6 bases). Germline V lookup: CDR1 SGHTA, CDR2 FQGNSA. The V end lost 5 bases, the J end lost 4 bases, and 15 bases lay between the germline ends. CDR3 size: 15 residues. The CDR3 DNA is TGTGCCAGCAGCCCGACTAGTTGGCCTTACAATGAGCAGTTCTTC. Amino acid sequence: CASSPTSWPYNEQFF.

This clonotype was recorded many times. The chain uses TRBV6-2 or TRBV6-3 and TRBJ2-2; no clear D gene. CDR3 length equals 11 residues. Between the trimmed V and J ends, which lost 6 bases and 8 bases, there was a span of 7 bases. In germline, CDR1 is MNHEY, CDR2 SVGEGT. CDR3 in amino acids: CASSPWGELFF. The CDR3 nucleotides read TGTGCCAGCAGCCCCTGGGGGGAGCTGTTTTTT.

This clonotype appeared a few times. The chain uses TRBV7-3 and TRBJ2-3, with TRBD2 matching over 10 bases. The trim removed 0 bases at V and 4 bases at J, leaving 10 bases unmatched. Germline lookup yields CDR1 SGHTA and CDR2 FQGTGA. The CDR3 runs to 18 residues. CDR3 coding DNA: TGTGCCAGCAGCTTAACGTTTCAGCGGGAGGGTCGGGCAGATACGCAGTATTTT. Translating gives CASSLTFQREGRADTQYF.

This clonotype has ten or more counts. The chain is built from TRBV5-1 and TRBJ2-2; D not resolved. Deletions cut 4 bases from V and 0 bases from J, with 13 bases between. This CDR3 spans 16 amino acids. The V gene's germline CDR1 is SGHRS and CDR2 YFSETQ. The CDR3 DNA reads TGCGCCAGCAGCGGAACTTCACGACCGAACACCGGGGAGCTGTTTTTT. It specifies CASSGTSRPNTGELFF.

This clonotype occurred many times. The CDR3 DNA follows: TGTGCCAGCAGCCTGGGACAGTACTACGAGCAGTACTTC. This translates into CASSLGQYYEQYF. The chain couples TRBV7-2 to TRBJ2-7; 7 positions agree with TRBD1. The CDR3 sequence is 13 residues long. The germline V gene encodes CDR1 SGHTA and CDR2 FQGNSA. Trimming removed 5 bases from V and 3 bases from J; junction bases left unmatched: 4.

For this clonotype: Being one base from a much bigger clone, this may be a read error. This sequence joins TRBV12-5 and TRBJ2-5; 12 bases map to TRBD2. CDR1 and CDR2 (germline): LGHNT, FRNRAP. CDR3 length equals 16 residues. The J segment lost 0 bases and the V segment lost 5 bases, leaving 4 bases of the junction unmatched. The CDR3 reads CASGPGTSGHQETQYF. In nucleotides, the CDR3 is TGTGCTAGTGGTCCAGGGACTAGCGGGCACCAAGAGACCCAGTACTTC.

A few counts support this clonotype. J is TRBJ2-5 and V is TRBV10-3; possible D gene TRBD2, 6 bases. Germline V gene data show CDR1 as ENHRY and CDR2 as SYGVKD. Between the trimmed V and J ends, which lost 3 bases and 2 bases, there was a span of 10 bases. The CDR3 has 14 residues. This chain's CDR3 is CAISDGGPQETQYF. The CDR3 bases are TGTGCCATCAGTGACGGAGGGCCTCAAGAGACCCAGTACTTC.

The chain uses TRBV7-2 and TRBJ2-7, with 11 bases fitting TRBD2. The CDR3 is 14 amino acids. Germline assignment: CDR1 SGHTA and CDR2 FQGNSA. With 3 bases clipped from V and 5 bases from J, the junction kept 3 bases outside the gene matches. The CDR3 loop is CASSFSGRADEQYF. The CDR3 coding sequence is TGTGCCAGCAGCTTTAGCGGGAGGGCCGACGAGCAGTACTTC.

The V call is TRBV7-2, the J call TRBJ2-1; 11 bases fit TRBD2. V trimming: 0 bases; J trimming: 4 bases; junction bases outside the gene matches: 5. CDR3 length: 17 residues. Germline CDR1 is SGHTA and CDR2 is FQGNSA. CDR3 region: CASSLALGTSGYNEQFF. The CDR3 DNA sequence: TGTGCCAGCAGCTTAGCGCTCGGGACTAGCGGATACAATGAGCAGTTCTTC.

This clonotype showed up just a few times. The V and J genes are TRBV7-2 and TRBJ2-2, with 7 bases identical to TRBD1. CDR3 size: 14 residues. CDR1 is SGHTA and CDR2 is FQGNSA in the germline V gene. V lost 7 bases, J lost 1 base, and 3 bases stayed unmatched. DNA for the CDR3: TGTGCCAGCAAGCGACAGGGGAACACCGGGGAGCTGTTTTTT. Translation gives CASKRQGNTGELFF.

This clonotype was counted between two and nine times. V is TRBV20-1 and J is TRBJ1-2, with D maybe TRBD1 (6 bases). The CDR3 length is 12 residues. Germline V gene sequence: CDR1 DFQATT, CDR2 SNEGSKA (reference sequence). The ends were cut back, 8 bases at V and 5 bases at J, with 15 bases in the middle. In DNA, the CDR3 is TGCAGTAGGGACACCCTTTTTTATGGCTACACCTTC. Residues: CSRDTLFYGYTF.

V gene TRBV6-1 combines with J gene TRBJ1-2; perhaps TRBD1 as D (6 bases). V was clipped by 0 bases and J by 1 base, with 12 bases between them. CDR1 is MNHNS, CDR2 SASEGT, per germline. The CDR3 has 16 amino acids. The CDR3 region is CASSEAYRESNYGYTF. The CDR3 coding sequence is TGTGCCAGCAGTGAAGCCTACAGGGAAAGTAACTATGGCTACACCTTC.

This clonotype came up many times. This chain links TRBV12-3 or TRBV12-4 with TRBJ2-7; 7 bases are a match to TRBD2. This CDR3 is 14 amino acids long. Losses at the gene ends were 0 bases for V and 7 bases for J; bases not matched to a gene: 6. The CDR3 region is CASSLAGTTTEQYF. The CDR3, as DNA: TGTGCCAGCAGTTTAGCAGGGACTACTACGGAGCAGTACTTC.

The chain uses TRBV7-2 and TRBJ2-7; 10 nucleotides align to TRBD2. The CDR3 runs 14 residues. The J segment lost 1 base and the V segment lost 6 bases, leaving 3 bases of the junction unmatched. Germline V gene data show CDR1 as SGHTA and CDR2 as FQGNSA. The CDR3 sequence is CASRGTSVSYEQYF. CDR3 bases: TGTGCCAGCAGGGGGACTAGCGTTTCCTACGAGCAGTACTTC.

In regard to this clonotype: Being one base from a much bigger clone, this may be a read error. This chain joins TRBV6-5 and TRBJ2-2; D possibly corresponds to TRBD1 (6 bases). V lost 4 bases to trimming and J lost 10 bases, with 19 bases between them. This CDR3 is built from 15 residues. The germline V gene encodes CDR1 MNHEY and CDR2 SVGAGI. DNA of the CDR3: TGTGCCAGCAGTTCTACGAAGCCTAACAGGGCGGAGCTGTTTTTT. Protein sequence: CASSSTKPNRAELFF.

Many counts were recorded for this clonotype. V is TRBV2 and J is TRBJ2-2, with 8 nucleotides matching TRBD1. Trimming took 5 bases from V and 6 from J; bases not matched to a gene: 11. CDR3 length: 16 amino acids. Germline CDR1 is SNHLY and CDR2 is FYNNEI. CDR3 nucleotide sequence: TGTGCCAGCAGTAGGACAGGGAATATAGTGTCCGGGGAGCTGTTTTTT. Translation gives CASSRTGNIVSGELFF.

Many counts were recorded for this clonotype. This chain joins TRBV20-1 and TRBJ2-7, with D uncertain. Germline V gene data show CDR1 as DFQATT and CDR2 as SNEGSKA (reference sequence). Deletions cut 6 bases from V and 0 bases from J, with 9 bases between. CDR3 length equals 12 residues. DNA of the CDR3: TGCAGTGCAGAGCTCTTCTCCTACGAGCAGTACTTC. It encodes CSAELFSYEQYF.

This clonotype was found many times. V gene TRBV5-1 combines with J gene TRBJ2-3, with a tentative D call TRBD2 (5 bases). Between the trimmed V and J ends, which lost 0 bases and 1 base, there was a span of 9 bases. Germline V CDR1 and CDR2: SGHRS, YFSETQ. This CDR3 has 15 amino acids. CDR3 nucleotides: TGCGCCAGCAGCTTGGAAAGTAGCGGCACAGATACGCAGTATTTT. Residues: CASSLESSGTDTQYF. Using reference TRBV5-1 and TRBJ2-3 for the parts outside the CDR3, the full variable domain is KAGVTQTPRYLIKTRGQQVTLSCSPISGHRSVSWYQQTPGQGLQFLFEYFSETQRNKGNFPGRFSGRQFSNSRSEMNVSTLELGDSALYLCASSLESSGTDTQYFGPGTRLTVL.

This clonotype was detected many times. The V call is TRBV7-9, the J call TRBJ1-2; D not certain. CDR1 SEHNR and CDR2 FQNEAQ come from the germline V gene (reference sequence). CDR3 length: 15 amino acids. Trimming took off 6 bases at V and 0 bases at J, with 14 bases between the two ends. The CDR3 region is CASRNLQKTNYGYTF. The CDR3 region has the DNA TGTGCCAGCAGAAATTTACAGAAGACTAACTATGGCTACACCTTC.

This clonotype was counted ten times or more. The chain employs TRBV5-1 and TRBJ2-1; TRBD1 agrees at 8 bases. The V gene end was trimmed by 3 bases and the J gene end by 6 bases; junction bases not matched to a gene: 8. The length of the CDR3 is 15 residues. Germline loops: CDR1 SGHRS, CDR2 YFSETQ. The CDR3 here is CASSSSDRVSNEQFF. In DNA form, the CDR3 reads TGCGCCAGCAGCTCCTCGGACAGGGTTAGCAATGAGCAGTTCTTC.

This chain connects TRBV29-1 to TRBJ2-1, with a possible D match to TRBD2 (5 bases). CDR3 length: 14 residues. Germline V gene sequence: CDR1 SQVTM, CDR2 ANQGSEA. Trimming left V 3 bases short and J 3 bases short, with 12 bases between. The CDR3 spells CSVDSLRVYNEQFF. The CDR3 nucleotides read TGCAGCGTTGATTCTTTGCGGGTCTACAATGAGCAGTTCTTC.

This chain joins TRBV5-1 and TRBJ2-2; D unclear. Germline CDR1 SGHRS, CDR2 YFSETQ. Trimming shortened V by 0 bases and J by 6 bases, and 6 bases separated the two germline ends. The CDR3 has 13 amino acids. The CDR3 DNA follows: TGCGCCAGCAGCTTGGCGGCAGCCGGGGAGCTGTTTTTT. It encodes CASSLAAAGELFF.

This clonotype was found many times. The chain has TRBV11-3 and TRBJ2-1, with no clear D. Trimming stripped 0 bases from V and 6 bases from J, with 15 bases between. The CDR3 spans 16 residues. Germline V gives CDR1 SGHNT, CDR2 YENEEA. CDR3 region: CASSLDFGKRPNEQFF. For the CDR3, the DNA is TGTGCCAGCAGCTTAGATTTTGGAAAGAGGCCCAATGAGCAGTTCTTC.

There are many counts of this clonotype. This chain joins TRBV20-1 and TRBJ2-3; D possibly corresponds to TRBD2 (6 bases). CDR3 length: 11 residues. Per germline, CDR1 DFQATT and CDR2 SNEGSKA (reference sequence). Trimming removed 7 bases from V and 3 bases from J, with 8 bases in between. In nucleotides, the CDR3 is TGCAGTGGAGGGACTACAGATACGCAGTATTTT. It yields the protein CSGGTTDTQYF.

This clonotype was seen ten or more times. The chain is built from TRBV20-1 and TRBJ2-7, with D perhaps being TRBD1 or TRBD2 (6 bases each). From germline, CDR1 is DFQATT and CDR2 SNEGSKA (reference sequence). This CDR3 has 14 amino acids. With 5 bases removed from V and 5 bases from J, the gap between germline ends came to 19 bases. The chain's CDR3 is CSAGGRTDLNEQYF. In DNA, the CDR3 is TGCAGTGCTGGAGGGAGGACAGACCTGAACGAGCAGTACTTC.